Listed below are T cell receptor beta chains from one sample, sequenced in a study of blood T cell repertoires in COVID-19. Clones were read by immunoSEQ multiplex PCR, and TCRdb kept only the in-frame ones, dropping some. Here the sample spans some 110,000 clones, 80% to 90% being singletons. Sequenced material: peripheral blood. The receptors originated from a man in his 60s with acute or convalescent COVID-19. CDR3s include the opening cysteine and the closing phenylalanine or tryptophan. The order of the fields is V gene, clone size, CDR3 protein. Only part of the rows carry a size: once, few, many, or a class if the clone is expanded.

V gene: TRBV12-3/TRBV12-4
clone size: once
CDR3 protein: CASSSLEKLFF

V gene: TRBV28
clone size: .
CDR3 protein: CASSPQTNQPQHF

V gene: TRBV7-8
clone size: .
CDR3 protein: CASSLRTSGSKDTQYF

V gene: TRBV20-1
clone size: few
CDR3 protein: CSASQGARSEKLFF

V gene: TRBV5-1
clone size: .
CDR3 protein: CASSTGQGSGNTIYF

V gene: TRBV14
clone size: .
CDR3 protein: CASSRLTRGVYNEQFF

V gene: TRBV7-2
clone size: once
CDR3 protein: CASSQAGTEAFF

V gene: TRBV30
clone size: .
CDR3 protein: CAWSLDRGYEQYF

V gene: TRBV11-2
clone size: .
CDR3 protein: CASSFASGNTEAFF

V gene: TRBV5-4
clone size: .
CDR3 protein: CASSSYRGRNSYNEQFF

V gene: TRBV21-1
clone size: .
CDR3 protein: CASGEGGDEQFF

V gene: TRBV6-5
clone size: .
CDR3 protein: CASSYSDSWNTEAFF

V gene: TRBV9
clone size: .
CDR3 protein: CASSVAPAGSGANSPLHF

V gene: TRBV5-6
clone size: .
CDR3 protein: CASSLTIRTGMNTEAFF

V gene: TRBV6-6
clone size: .
CDR3 protein: CASSYSGDRATQPQHF

V gene: TRBV5-1
clone size: .
CDR3 protein: CASSGGSQETQYF

V gene: TRBV24-1
clone size: .
CDR3 protein: CATSDSGTGRGYEQYF

V gene: TRBV12-5
clone size: once
CDR3 protein: CASGPWTLDRGQKGYTF

V gene: TRBV11-3
clone size: .
CDR3 protein: CASSLAGVWNTEAFF

V gene: TRBV5-5
clone size: .
CDR3 protein: CASSSRDRIPQAFF

V gene: TRBV29-1
clone size: .
CDR3 protein: CSVPRGTVMNTEAFF

V gene: TRBV7-2
clone size: .
CDR3 protein: CASSLHGTGRWGGELFF

V gene: TRBV27
clone size: once
CDR3 protein: CASSPLKASGRARRDTQYF

V gene: TRBV2
clone size: .
CDR3 protein: CASREAAEAFF

V gene: TRBV11-1
clone size: .
CDR3 protein: CASSPREGLREQYF

V gene: TRBV3-1/TRBV3-2
clone size: .
CDR3 protein: CASSQSAGYYNEQFF

V gene: TRBV28
clone size: few
CDR3 protein: CASSFEETQYF

V gene: TRBV19
clone size: .
CDR3 protein: CASSRGLAGGTDTQYF

V gene: TRBV9
clone size: many
CDR3 protein: CASSKTGAGANVLTF